This is a list of T cell receptor beta chains from one sample in a study of vaccination and CD4 T cells after COVID-19. TCRdb reprocessed the PCR reads with MiXCR, giving one entry per CDR3 protein. The sample gives about 14,000 distinct CDR3 sequences, 69% of which show up once; less than 1.5% is in the top ten. Sequenced here: CD4+ T cells from blood, sampled after SARS-CoV-2 vaccination. The receptors come from a human donor who had recovered from COVID-19. The CDR3 runs from the conserved cysteine through the conserved F or W. The D gene is left open where the match is weak. Size tells how often a clone was seen (once, few, many) or the class of an expanded clone, and some rows leave it out.

V,J,D,size,CDR3,DNA
TRBV2,TRBJ1-1,TRBD1,.,CASSPGGTGMKAFF,TGTGCCAGCAGCCCAGGGGGGACAGGGATGAAAGCTTTCTTT
TRBV7-2,TRBJ1-6,.,.,CASSLPTAYNSPLHF,TGTGCCAGCAGCTTACCGACAGCCTATAATTCACCCCTCCACTTT
TRBV10-3,TRBJ1-6,.,.,CAIRDSNSSYNSPLHF,TGTGCCATCAGAGACAGTAACAGCTCCTATAATTCACCCCTCCACTTT
TRBV5-3,TRBJ1-2,.,once,CASSLSPAGYTF,TGTGCCAGCAGCTTGAGCCCCGCTGGCTACACCTTC
TRBV27,TRBJ2-5,.,.,CASSRKVQETQYF,TGTGCCAGCAGCCGGAAAGTACAAGAGACCCAGTACTTC
TRBV20-1,TRBJ2-7,TRBD2,few,CSASASGLAFAYEQYF,TGCAGTGCTAGCGCCTCCGGACTAGCGTTCGCCTACGAGCAGTACTTC
TRBV2,TRBJ2-3,.,.,CAGGGVGKADTQYF,TGTGCCGGGGGGGGCGTCGGCAAAGCAGATACGCAGTATTTT
TRBV27,TRBJ1-2,.,few,CASRNIGGYTF,TGTGCCAGCAGGAACATAGGTGGCTACACCTTC
TRBV6-1,TRBJ2-7,.,.,CASRETPNYEQYF,TGTGCCAGCAGGGAGACTCCTAACTACGAGCAGTACTTC
TRBV28,TRBJ1-2,.,.,CASSLGHVYGYTF,TGTGCCAGCAGTTTAGGACATGTCTATGGCTACACCTTC
TRBV6-1,TRBJ2-2,.,few,CASRALNTGELFF,TGTGCCAGCAGGGCCCTGAACACCGGGGAGCTGTTTTTT
TRBV27,TRBJ2-7,TRBD2,.,CASKTEVAGVLYF,TGTGCCAGCAAGACAGAAGTAGCGGGAGTTCTGTACTTC
TRBV28,TRBJ1-2,.,.,CASSLIGLQDGGYTF,TGTGCCAGCAGTTTAATCGGCCTACAAGATGGGGGCTACACCTTC
TRBV27,TRBJ1-2,.,.,CASGEGRYGYTF,TGTGCCAGCGGCGAGGGTCGCTATGGCTACACCTTC
TRBV20-1,TRBJ1-3,.,.,CSAPIRDSGNTIYF,TGCAGTGCGCCCATCAGGGACTCTGGAAACACCATATATTTT
TRBV6-2/TRBV6-3,TRBJ2-1,TRBD2,.,CASSRGLAGGQFF,TGTGCCAGCAGTAGAGGACTAGCGGGAGGGCAGTTCTTC
TRBV6-1,TRBJ1-1,TRBD1,.,CASSRGPDTEAFF,TGTGCCAGCAGTAGGGGGCCGGACACTGAAGCTTTCTTT
TRBV6-1,TRBJ1-1,.,.,CASSPLGGAGTEAFF,TGTGCCAGCAGCCCCTTGGGGGGCGCCGGCACTGAAGCTTTCTTT
TRBV7-2,TRBJ1-1,.,.,CASSYSGPETEAFF,TGTGCCAGCAGCTACTCCGGGCCGGAGACTGAAGCTTTCTTT
TRBV27,TRBJ1-2,TRBD1,few,CASKPGQGITNYGYTF,TGTGCCAGCAAGCCGGGACAGGGGATTACTAACTATGGCTACACCTTC
TRBV15,TRBJ2-7,.,.,CATSRDLIGYEQYF,TGTGCCACCAGCAGAGATTTGATCGGGTACGAGCAGTACTTC
TRBV20-1,TRBJ1-2,TRBD1,few,CSARHRDSYGYTF,TGCAGTGCTCGACACCGGGACAGCTATGGCTACACCTTC
TRBV6-1,TRBJ2-4,.,.,CASSDPRTAKNIQYF,TGTGCCAGCAGCGACCCTCGGACAGCCAAAAACATTCAGTACTTC
TRBV27,TRBJ1-1,TRBD1,few,CASSFRQGVAFF,TGTGCCAGCAGTTTCCGACAGGGGGTAGCTTTCTTT
TRBV20-1,TRBJ2-1,TRBD2,few,CSAREGLAGVNEQFF,TGCAGTGCTAGAGAGGGACTAGCGGGAGTCAATGAGCAGTTCTTC
TRBV30,TRBJ2-7,TRBD2,.,CAWSALTSGRAITYEQYF,TGTGCCTGGAGTGCGTTGACTAGCGGGAGGGCCATAACCTACGAGCAGTACTTC
TRBV6-5,TRBJ1-6,.,.,CASSYSGSPLHF,TGTGCCAGCAGTTACTCAGGCTCACCCCTCCACTTT
TRBV6-4,TRBJ1-6,.,.,CASSEGFRSPLHF,TGTGCCAGCAGTGAAGGGTTTCGTTCACCCCTCCACTTT
TRBV7-2,TRBJ1-5,.,.,CASSPDQNQPQHF,TGTGCCAGCAGCCCGGACCAGAATCAGCCCCAGCATTTT
TRBV10-3,TRBJ1-6,.,.,CAISESGGDNSPLHF,TGTGCCATCAGTGAGTCAGGGGGAGATAATTCACCCCTCCACTTT
TRBV20-1,TRBJ1-2,.,few,CSAGAQGSSPYGYTF,TGCAGTGCCGGAGCGCAGGGAAGTTCCCCCTATGGCTACACCTTC
TRBV27,TRBJ2-2,.,few,CASSQYGVSTGELFF,TGTGCCAGCAGTCAATACGGGGTGAGCACCGGGGAGCTGTTTTTT
TRBV20-1,TRBJ2-3,TRBD2,.,CSARGDFLAGASDTQYF,TGCAGTGCTAGGGGGGACTTTCTAGCGGGAGCCTCAGATACGCAGTATTTT
TRBV21-1,TRBJ2-5,.,few,CASSKSPGPAAGTQYF,TGTGCCAGCAGCAAAAGTCCGGGACCAGCGGCGGGGACCCAGTACTTC
TRBV7-2,TRBJ2-3,TRBD2,.,CASRRTSGTDTQYF,TGTGCCAGCAGGCGGACTAGCGGGACAGATACGCAGTATTTT
TRBV15,TRBJ2-5,TRBD1,.,CATSRTGGRETQYF,TGTGCCACCAGCAGAACAGGGGGCCGGGAGACCCAGTACTTC
TRBV28,TRBJ1-5,.,.,CASSRPSGSNQPQHF,TGTGCCAGCAGCCGCCCCTCGGGTAGCAATCAGCCCCAGCATTTT
TRBV20-1,TRBJ2-3,TRBD2,.,CSAEGGEEDTQYF,TGCAGTGCTGAGGGAGGGGAAGAAGATACGCAGTATTTT
TRBV6-1,TRBJ1-5,.,few,CASSGPRQLSNQPQHF,TGTGCCAGCAGTGGCCCTAGACAGCTTAGCAATCAGCCCCAGCATTTT
TRBV6-2/TRBV6-3,TRBJ1-1,.,.,CASRTGGAVNTEAFF,TGTGCCAGCAGGACCGGGGGCGCGGTGAACACTGAAGCTTTCTTT
TRBV7-9,TRBJ2-1,TRBD2,once,CASSLREVEQFF,TGTGCCAGCAGCCTCCGGGAGGTTGAGCAGTTCTTC
TRBV6-1,TRBJ1-2,.,once,CASIQGGGGGYTF,TGTGCCAGCATCCAAGGCGGCGGGGGTGGCTACACCTTC